The T cell receptor (beta chain) under discussion was sequenced for a study of blood T cells in healthy people across ages. Germline CDR1 reads SQVTM; CDR2 reads ANQGSEA. The germline V and J ends were trimmed by 6 bases and 8 bases, with 19 bases remaining between them. There are 13 residues in the CDR3. Donors were systemically healthy Caucasian individuals from Russia aged roughly 6 to 90 years. Peripheral blood from each donor was collected in a volume of about 10 milliliters. A J-beta primer mix and a sample-barcoded 5' primer were used in a second PCR of roughly 6 to 11 cycles. Every sample gave at least 2.5 million paired-end reads containing CDR3. TCRdb fed the 5' RACE reads into MiXCR, producing one record per CDR3 protein. The sample holds 700,000 to 900,000 distinct CDR3 sequences, 50% to 65% seen once.

The chain joins TRBV29-1 to TRBJ1-1; D remains unclear. This receptor was taken from an older man in good health. Sequencing was done on a sample of blood. In nucleotides, the CDR3 is TGCAGCGTGCCGGCGGGAGGGTTCAGAGAAGCTTTCTTT. It yields the protein CSVPAGGFREAFF.